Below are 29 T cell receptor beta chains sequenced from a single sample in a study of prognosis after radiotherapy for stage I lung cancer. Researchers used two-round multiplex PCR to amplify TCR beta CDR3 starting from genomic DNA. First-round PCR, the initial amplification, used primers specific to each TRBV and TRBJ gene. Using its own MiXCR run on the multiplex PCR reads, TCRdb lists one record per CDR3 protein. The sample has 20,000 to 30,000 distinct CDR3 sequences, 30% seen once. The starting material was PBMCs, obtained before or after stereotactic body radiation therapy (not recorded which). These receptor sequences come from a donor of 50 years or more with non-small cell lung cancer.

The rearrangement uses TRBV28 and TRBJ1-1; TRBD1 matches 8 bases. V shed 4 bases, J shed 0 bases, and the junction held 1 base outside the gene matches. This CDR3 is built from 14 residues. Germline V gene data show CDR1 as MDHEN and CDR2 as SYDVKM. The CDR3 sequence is CASSWTGMNTEAFF. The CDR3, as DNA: TGTGCCAGCAGTTGGACAGGGATGAACACTGAAGCTTTCTTT.

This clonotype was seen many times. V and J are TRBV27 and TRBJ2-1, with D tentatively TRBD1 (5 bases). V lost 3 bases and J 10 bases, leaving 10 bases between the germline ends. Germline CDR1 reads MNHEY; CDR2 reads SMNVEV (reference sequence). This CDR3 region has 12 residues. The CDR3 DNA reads TGTGCCAGCAGTTTTCAAGGGGTCGAGCAGTTCTTC. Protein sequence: CASSFQGVEQFF.

The CDR3 loop is CASSFGRGGNQPQHF. The CDR3, as DNA: TGTGCCAGCAGCTTCGGACGGGGGGGCAATCAGCCCCAGCATTTT. The chain couples TRBV12-3 or TRBV12-4 to TRBJ1-5; D possibly corresponds to TRBD1 (5 bases). V lost 6 bases to trimming and J lost 2 bases, with 14 bases between them. The length of the CDR3 is 15 residues.

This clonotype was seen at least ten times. CDR3 protein: CASGGTGGNQPQHF. CDR3 DNA sequence: TGTGCCAGCGGTGGCACAGGGGGCAATCAGCCCCAGCATTTT. The chain couples TRBV12-3 or TRBV12-4 to TRBJ1-5, with 7 bases matching TRBD1. V gave up 8 bases and J gave up 2 bases; unmatched junction bases: 6. The CDR3 is 14 residues long.

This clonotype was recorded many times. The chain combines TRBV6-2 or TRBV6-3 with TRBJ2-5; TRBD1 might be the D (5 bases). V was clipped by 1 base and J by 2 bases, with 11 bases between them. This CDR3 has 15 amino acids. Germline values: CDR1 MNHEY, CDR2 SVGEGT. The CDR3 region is CASSYLAGRQETQYF. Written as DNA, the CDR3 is TGTGCCAGCAGTTACTTGGCAGGGCGGCAAGAGACCCAGTACTTC.

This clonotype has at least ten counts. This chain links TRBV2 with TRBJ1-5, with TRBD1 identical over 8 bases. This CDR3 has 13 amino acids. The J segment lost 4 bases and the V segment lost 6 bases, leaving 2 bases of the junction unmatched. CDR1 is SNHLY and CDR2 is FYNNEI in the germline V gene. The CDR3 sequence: CASRGQANQPQHF. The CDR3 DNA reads TGTGCCAGCAGGGGACAGGCAAATCAGCCCCAGCATTTT.

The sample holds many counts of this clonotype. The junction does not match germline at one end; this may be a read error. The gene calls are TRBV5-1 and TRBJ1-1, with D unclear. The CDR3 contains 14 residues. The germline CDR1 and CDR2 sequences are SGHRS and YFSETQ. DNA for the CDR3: TGCGCCAACAGCCTAATAGGAGAGAACACTGAAGCTTTCTTT. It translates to CANSLIGENTEAFF.

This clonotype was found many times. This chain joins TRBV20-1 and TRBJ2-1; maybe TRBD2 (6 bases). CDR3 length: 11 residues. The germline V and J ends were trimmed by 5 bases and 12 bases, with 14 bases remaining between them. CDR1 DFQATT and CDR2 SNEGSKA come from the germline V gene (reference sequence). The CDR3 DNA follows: TGCAGTGCTCGTACCGGGACTCTGCAGTTCTTC. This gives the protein CSARTGTLQFF.

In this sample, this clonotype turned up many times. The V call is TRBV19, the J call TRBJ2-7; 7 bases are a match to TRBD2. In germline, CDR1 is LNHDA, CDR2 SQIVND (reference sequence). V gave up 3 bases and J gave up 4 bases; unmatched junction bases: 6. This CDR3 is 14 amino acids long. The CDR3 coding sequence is TGTGCCAGTAGTATCGGTGCCGGGAGGTACGAGCAGTACTTC. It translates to CASSIGAGRYEQYF.

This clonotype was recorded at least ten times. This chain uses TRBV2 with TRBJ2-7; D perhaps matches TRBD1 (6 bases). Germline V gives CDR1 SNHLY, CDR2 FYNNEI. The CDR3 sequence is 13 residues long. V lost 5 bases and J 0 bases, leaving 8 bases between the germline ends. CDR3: CASSRQASYEQYF. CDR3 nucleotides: TGTGCCAGCAGTAGACAGGCCTCCTACGAGCAGTACTTC.

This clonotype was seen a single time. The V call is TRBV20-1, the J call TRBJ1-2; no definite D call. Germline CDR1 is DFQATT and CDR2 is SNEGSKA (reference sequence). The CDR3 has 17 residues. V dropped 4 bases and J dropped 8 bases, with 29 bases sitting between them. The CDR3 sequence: CSAIDIRVMATSWGYTF. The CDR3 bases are TGCAGTGCTATAGATATAAGGGTCATGGCGACATCGTGGGGCTACACCTTC.

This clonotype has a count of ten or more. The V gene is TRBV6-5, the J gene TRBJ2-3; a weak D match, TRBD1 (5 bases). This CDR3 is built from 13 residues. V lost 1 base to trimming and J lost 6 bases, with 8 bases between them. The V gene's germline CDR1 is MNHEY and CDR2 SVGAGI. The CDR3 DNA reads TGTGCCAGCAGTTACTACAGGACCGATACGCAGTATTTT. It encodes CASSYYRTDTQYF.

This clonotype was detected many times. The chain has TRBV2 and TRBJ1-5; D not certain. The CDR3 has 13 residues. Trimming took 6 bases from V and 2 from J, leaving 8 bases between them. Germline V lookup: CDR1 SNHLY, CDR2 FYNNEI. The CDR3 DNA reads TGTGCCAGCAGCCCGGATCGCAATCAGCCCCAGCATTTT. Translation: CASSPDRNQPQHF. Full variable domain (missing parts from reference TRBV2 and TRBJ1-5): EPEVTQTPSHQVTQMGQEVILRCVPISNHLYFYWYRQILGQKVEFLVSFYNNEISEKSEIFDDQFSVERPDGSNFTLKIRSTKLEDSAMYFCASSPDRNQPQHFGDGTRLSIL.

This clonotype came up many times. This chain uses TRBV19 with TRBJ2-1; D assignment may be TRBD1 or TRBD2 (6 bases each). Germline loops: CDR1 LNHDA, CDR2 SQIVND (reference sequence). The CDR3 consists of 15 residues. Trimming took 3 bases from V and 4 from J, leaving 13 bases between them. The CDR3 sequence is CASSMRGGNYNEQFF. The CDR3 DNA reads TGTGCCAGTAGTATGAGAGGGGGGAATTACAATGAGCAGTTCTTC.

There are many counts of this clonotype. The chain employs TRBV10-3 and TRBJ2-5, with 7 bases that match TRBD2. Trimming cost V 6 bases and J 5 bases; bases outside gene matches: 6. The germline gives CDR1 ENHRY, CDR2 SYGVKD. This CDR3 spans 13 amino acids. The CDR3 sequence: CAIRAGVGETQYF. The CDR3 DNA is TGTGCCATCAGGGCGGGGGTTGGGGAGACCCAGTACTTC.

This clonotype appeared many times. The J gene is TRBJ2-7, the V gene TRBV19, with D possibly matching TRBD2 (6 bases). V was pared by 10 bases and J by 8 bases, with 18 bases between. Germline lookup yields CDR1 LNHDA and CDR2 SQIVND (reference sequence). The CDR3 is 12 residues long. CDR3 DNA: TGTGCCACAAGGGGACCGGGAGATAAGCAGTACTTC. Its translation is CATRGPGDKQYF.

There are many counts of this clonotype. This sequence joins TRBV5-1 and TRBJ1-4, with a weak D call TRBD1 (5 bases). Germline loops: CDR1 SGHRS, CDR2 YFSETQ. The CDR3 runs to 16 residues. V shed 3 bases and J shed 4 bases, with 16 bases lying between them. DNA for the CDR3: TGCGCCAGCAGCTCGGAGGGGCAGGTCCGTAATGAAAAACTGTTTTTT. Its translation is CASSSEGQVRNEKLFF.

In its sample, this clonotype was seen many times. The CDR3 DNA follows: TGTGCCAGCAGGGTCGGAGGGGAGGAGCAGTTCTTC. This gives the protein CASRVGGEEQFF. The V call is TRBV7-8, the J call TRBJ2-1, with D possibly being TRBD2 (6 bases). Germline loops: CDR1 SGHVS, CDR2 FQNEAQ. There are 12 residues in the CDR3. Trimming left V 6 bases short and J 10 bases short, with 13 bases between.

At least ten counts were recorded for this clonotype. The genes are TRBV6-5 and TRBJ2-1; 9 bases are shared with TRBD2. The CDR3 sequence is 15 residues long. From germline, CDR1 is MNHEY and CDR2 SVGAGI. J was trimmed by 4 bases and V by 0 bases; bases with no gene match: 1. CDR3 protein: CASSYSSGGYNEQFF. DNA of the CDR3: TGTGCCAGCAGTTACTCGAGCGGGGGGTACAATGAGCAGTTCTTC.

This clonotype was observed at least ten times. This CDR3 is CASHRGINTGELFF. The CDR3 DNA is TGTGCCAGCCACAGGGGGATTAACACCGGGGAGCTGTTTTTT. The chain combines TRBV12-3 or TRBV12-4 with TRBJ2-2; 8 nucleotides align to TRBD1. The CDR3 is 14 residues long. The V and J ends lost 8 bases and 2 bases, in that order; junction bases with no gene match: 4.

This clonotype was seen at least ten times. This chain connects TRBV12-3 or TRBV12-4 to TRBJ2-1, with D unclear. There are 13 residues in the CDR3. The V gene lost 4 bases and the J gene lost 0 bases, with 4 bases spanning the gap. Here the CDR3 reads CASSWVSYNEQFF. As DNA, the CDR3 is TGTGCCAGCAGTTGGGTCTCCTACAATGAGCAGTTCTTC.

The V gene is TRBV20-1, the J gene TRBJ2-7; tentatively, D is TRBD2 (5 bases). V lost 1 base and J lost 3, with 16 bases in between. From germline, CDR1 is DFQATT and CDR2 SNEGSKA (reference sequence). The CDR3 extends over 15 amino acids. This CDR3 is CSARGLPGGHYEQYF. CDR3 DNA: TGCAGTGCTAGAGGCTTGCCTGGAGGTCACTACGAGCAGTACTTC.

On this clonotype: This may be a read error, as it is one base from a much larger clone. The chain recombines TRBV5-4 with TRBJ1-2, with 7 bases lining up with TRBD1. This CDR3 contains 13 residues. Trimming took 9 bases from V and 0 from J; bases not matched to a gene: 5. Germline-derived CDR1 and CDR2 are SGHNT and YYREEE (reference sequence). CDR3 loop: CAITGQANYGYTF. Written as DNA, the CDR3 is TGTGCCATCACCGGACAGGCTAACTATGGCTACACCTTC.

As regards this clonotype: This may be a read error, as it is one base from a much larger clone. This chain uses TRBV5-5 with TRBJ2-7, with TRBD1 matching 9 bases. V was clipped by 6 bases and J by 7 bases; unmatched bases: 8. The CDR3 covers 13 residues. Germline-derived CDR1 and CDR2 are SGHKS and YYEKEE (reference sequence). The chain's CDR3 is CASIQQGAGEQYF. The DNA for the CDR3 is TGTGCCAGCATACAACAGGGGGCTGGGGAGCAGTACTTC.

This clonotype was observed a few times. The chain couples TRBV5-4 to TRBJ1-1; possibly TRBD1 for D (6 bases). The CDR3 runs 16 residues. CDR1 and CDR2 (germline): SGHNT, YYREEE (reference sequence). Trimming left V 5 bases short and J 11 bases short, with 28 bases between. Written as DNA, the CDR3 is TGTGCCAGCAGTTTAGGTTCGACAGGCACCCTAAGGGGGGCTTTCTTT. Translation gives CASSLGSTGTLRGAFF.

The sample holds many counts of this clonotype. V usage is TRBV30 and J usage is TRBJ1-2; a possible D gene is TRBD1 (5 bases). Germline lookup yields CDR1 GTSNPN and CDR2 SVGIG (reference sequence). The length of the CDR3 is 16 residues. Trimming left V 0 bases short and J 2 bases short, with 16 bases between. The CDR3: CAWSVQWGRPNYGYTF. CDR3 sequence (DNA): TGTGCCTGGAGTGTACAGTGGGGACGGCCCAACTATGGCTACACCTTC.

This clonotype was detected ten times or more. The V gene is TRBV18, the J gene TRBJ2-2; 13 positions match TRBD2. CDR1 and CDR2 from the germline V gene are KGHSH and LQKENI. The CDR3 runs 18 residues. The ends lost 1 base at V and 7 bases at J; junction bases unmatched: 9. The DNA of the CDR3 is TGTGCCAGCTCACCACTGGGACTAGCGGGAATTCATGACGGGGAGCTGTTTTTT. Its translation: CASSPLGLAGIHDGELFF.

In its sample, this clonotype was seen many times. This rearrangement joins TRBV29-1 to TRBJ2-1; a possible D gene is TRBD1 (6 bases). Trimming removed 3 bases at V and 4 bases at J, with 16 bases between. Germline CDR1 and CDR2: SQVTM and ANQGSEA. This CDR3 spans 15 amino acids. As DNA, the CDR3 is TGCAGCGTTGATGAGGGTAGGACAGCTTACAATGAGCAGTTCTTC. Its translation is CSVDEGRTAYNEQFF.

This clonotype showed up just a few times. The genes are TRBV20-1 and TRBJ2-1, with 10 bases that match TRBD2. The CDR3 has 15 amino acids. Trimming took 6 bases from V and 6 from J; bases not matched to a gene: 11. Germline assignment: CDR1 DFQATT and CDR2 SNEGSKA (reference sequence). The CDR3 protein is CSARKSSGSGNEQFF. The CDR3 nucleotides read TGCAGTGCACGAAAGTCTAGCGGGAGTGGCAATGAGCAGTTCTTC.